The T cell receptor (beta chain) under discussion was sequenced for a study of blood T cell repertoires in COVID-19. Background on the study: Sites in the United States, Italy and Spain provided acute and convalescent COVID-19 samples. Sources were T cells, B-cell-depleted T cells, or PBMCs; the material itself was cDNA or gDNA.

Original data processing: The authors estimated nucleated cell counts from reference gene primer amplification. The method was immunoSEQ multiplex PCR; TCRdb's version includes in-frame clones alone and lacks a portion of them. D and trimming were read from the DNA, whereas the V and J calls and clone size are those reported in that table. The data contain fewer than 300,000 clones, around 89% of them seen just once; the ten biggest clones take up around 0.8%. The ends lost 7 bases at V and 6 bases at J; junction bases unmatched: 5. This CDR3 is built from 13 residues. Germline values: CDR1 SGHRS, CDR2 YFSETQ.

The TCR was taken from a man under 40 with acute or convalescent COVID-19. This sequence joins TRBV5-1 and TRBJ2-1; TRBD1 matches at 9 bases. The specimen sequenced was peripheral blood. The CDR3 region is CASHTGGPNEQFF. CDR3 DNA: TGCGCCAGCCACACAGGGGGCCCCAATGAGCAGTTCTTC.